The clone carrying this T cell receptor (beta chain) was seen just once. V was pared by 0 bases and J by 9 bases, with 8 bases between. The CDR3 is made up of 12 amino acids. Per germline, CDR1 ENHRY and CDR2 SYGVKD. Method: immunoSEQ multiplex PCR; TCRdb's copy keeps in-frame clones and lacks some. The repertoire holds about 88,000 clones, with 85% as singletons. This specimen belongs to a study of blood T cell repertoires in COVID-19. This clonotype was sampled from a woman between 70 and 85 years old with acute or convalescent COVID-19. V is TRBV10-3 and J is TRBJ1-1; D unclear. Material: peripheral blood. The chain's CDR3 is CAISESRLQAFF. The CDR3 nucleotides read TGTGCCATCAGTGAGTCCCGCCTACAAGCTTTCTTT.